These 5 T cell receptor beta chains came from one sample sequenced in a study of blood T cells in healthy people across ages. A second PCR of about 7 to 11 cycles used a sample-barcoded 5' primer and a J-beta primer mix. TCRdb re-derived calls from the 5' RACE reads in MiXCR, one entry per CDR3 protein. This sample has approximately 680,000 distinct CDR3 sequences, with approximately 30% found just once. Sequencing used blood. These receptors came from an elderly woman in good health.

This clonotype was seen repeatedly, ten times or more. The chain employs TRBV9 and TRBJ1-2; tentative D call: TRBD1 (5 bases). V was cut by 5 bases and J by 8 bases, with 16 bases left in between. CDR1 SGDLS and CDR2 YYNGEE come from the germline V gene. The CDR3 extends over 13 amino acids. The CDR3 DNA reads as TGTGCCAGCAGTCTTATCGCGGGGGGAGGCTACACCTTC. Protein sequence: CASSLIAGGGYTF.

The DNA for the CDR3 is TGTGCCATCAGTGAGTCGAGCCCCCACACAGATACGCAGTATTTT. As protein: CAISESSPHTDTQYF. The V call is TRBV10-3, the J call TRBJ2-3; D gene unclear. The CDR3 loop spans 15 amino acids. Between the trimmed V and J ends, which lost 0 bases and 2 bases, there was a span of 9 bases. Germline-derived CDR1 and CDR2 are ENHRY and SYGVKD.

Concerning this clonotype itself: This may arise from a read error, as a much more abundant clone is one base away. The chain is built from TRBV18 and TRBJ1-2; D may be TRBD1 (5 bases). The CDR3 is 13 residues long. Germline V gives CDR1 KGHSH, CDR2 LQKENI. CDR3: CASSPPGTRGYIF. The CDR3 DNA is TGTGCCAGCTCACCACCCGGGACGAGGGGCTACATCTTC. The full variable domain, its missing parts supplied by reference TRBV18 and TRBJ1-2, is NAGVMQNPRHLVRRRGQEARLRCSPMKGHSHVYWYRQLPEEGLKFMVYLQKENIIDESGMPKERFSAEFPKEGPSILRIQQVVRGDSAAYFCASSPPGTRGYIFGSGTRLTVV.

Turning to this clonotype: Given a much more abundant clone one base away, this may be a read error. V and J are TRBV20-1 and TRBJ2-1, with 10 bases matching TRBD2. J lost 0 bases, V lost 5 bases, and 10 bases had no gene match. The germline V gene encodes CDR1 DFQATT and CDR2 SNEGSKA (reference sequence). The CDR3 spans 17 residues. CDR3 in DNA: TGCAGTGCTCAAGGACCAGCGGGGGGGCGCTCCTACAATGAGCAGTTCTTC. The encoded protein is CSAQGPAGGRSYNEQFF.

The V gene is TRBV5-1, the J gene TRBJ1-5; 10 bases are a match to TRBD1. Trimming took 4 bases from V and 10 from J; bases not matched to a gene: 8. The CDR3 contains 14 residues. Germline CDR1 reads SGHRS; CDR2 reads YFSETQ. The CDR3 region is CASSPGTGEFPQHF. As DNA, the CDR3 is TGCGCCAGCAGCCCTGGGACAGGGGAGTTTCCCCAGCATTTT.